The source of this TCR beta chain is a study of a mutant IDH1 vaccine in newly diagnosed glioma. About the research overall: Treated patients were approximately 62% male, about 38% female, mean age 40.4 years.

The CDR3 is 14 residues long. Looked up from germline, CDR1 is SGHRS and CDR2 is YFSETQ. Trimming removed 4 bases at V and 2 bases at J, with 12 bases between. Comments on this clone: The target antigen is unknown.

Time point given: week 23, last vaccination. Vaccinated patients received 300 ug of mutant IDH1 20-mer peptide per dose, with topical imiquimod. Method: immunoSEQ multiplex PCR; TCRdb's copy keeps in-frame clones and lacks some. The repertoire consists of around 78,000 clones, with over 75% occurring once and the leading ten covering around 2%. Sequences were derived from PBMCs, sampled from a glioma patient whose treatment included an IDH1 peptide vaccine. The rearrangement uses TRBV5-1 and TRBJ1-1; no clear D gene. This clonotype originated in a man aged 30 to 45 with glioma. Some clones in this sample may be carry-over from other donors' samples. The CDR3 spells CASSGMTANTEAFF. The CDR3 region has the DNA TGCGCCAGCAGCGGAATGACGGCAAACACTGAAGCTTTCTTT. Complete variable domain (other parts from reference TRBV5-1 and TRBJ1-1): KAGVTQTPRYLIKTRGQQVTLSCSPISGHRSVSWYQQTPGQGLQFLFEYFSETQRNKGNFPGRFSGRQFSNSRSEMNVSTLELGDSALYLCASSGMTANTEAFFGQGTRLTVV.